The rows below give T cell receptor beta chains drawn from one sample of a study of shared clonotypes between healthy human individuals. The table came from immunoSEQ multiplex PCR; TCRdb's copy has only in-frame clones and leaves some out. Of over 1.5 million clones listed, roughly 98% were seen once; the top ten hold roughly 0.45%. The sample consisted of naive CD4+ T cells sorted from blood. These receptor sequences come from a man aged 30 to 39 in good health. The conserved cysteine and the conserved F or W are not part of the CDR3 here.

v_call | cdr3_aa
TRBV11-2 | ASSSGLAGSYEQY
TRBV6-1 | ASSDMSGPSEAF
TRBV4-1 | ASSQEKRGRNTEAF
TRBV29-1 | SVVAVPHEQY
TRBV19 | ASSIIYNEQF
TRBV7-9 | ASGMMSGQGNGYT
TRBV28 | ASSPRGAYNEQF
TRBV6-6 | ASRGPEQY
TRBV5-1 | ASSLDGLVPLEQY
TRBV28 | ASSSPGQHPKEAF
TRBV28 | ASRLADTQY
TRBV6-1 | ASKDREIREQY
TRBV6-1 | ASSEIERATYEQY
TRBV9 | ASSVRTSGRAVLKNEQF
TRBV4-2 | ASSPGSYDNEQF
TRBV27 | ASSSGFPYEQY
TRBV28 | ASGGFAYNEQF
TRBV2 | ASRGDTDTQY
TRBV7-9 | ASSPLAGGPEADTQY
TRBV6-1 | ASSDQGDERLEQY
TRBV10-3 | AISESTAMNTEAF
TRBV5-1 | ASSLGHTLDEQF
TRBV10-3 | AIRPSGSSSYNEQF
TRBV4-3 | ASSQQRQGDLTGELF
TRBV11-2 | ASNRDGQNTEAF
TRBV29-1 | SARGSDTQY
TRBV7-9 | ASSRTGTGQPQH
TRBV4-2 | ASSQVSERESFYNEQF
TRBV5-6 | ASSLGRQTYEQY